The entry that follows covers one T cell receptor (beta chain) sequence. As yet, its antigen is unknown. This specimen comes from a study of coeliac disease. Sequencing used immunoSEQ multiplex PCR; TCRdb keeps in-frame clones, though not all of them. This table has 7,500 to 9,500 clones, 57% appearing once. Findings and limits, study-wide: Unbiased detection of gliadin-specific T cells was judged not feasible with this approach. Most TRB amino acid sequences occurred in only one sample. In active celiac disease, intraepithelial and lamina propria TRB and TRG repertoires were less clonal than controls.

Germline values: CDR1 MGHRA, CDR2 YSYEKL. J gave up 4 bases and V 10 bases, and 9 bases lay outside the gene matches. The CDR3 loop spans 15 amino acids. The J gene is TRBJ2-1, the V gene TRBV4-1, with 11 bases matching TRBD2. The receptor was derived from a woman in her sixties or seventies with celiac disease. Sequenced input: intraepithelial lymphocytes from the gut. The CDR3 DNA follows: TGCGCCACCAGATTTTCTAGCGGGGGGTACAATGAGCAGTTCTTC. It specifies CATRFSSGGYNEQFF.